One T cell receptor beta chain is described in this entry. Its antigen is still unknown. The record originates from a study of cytomegalovirus exposure and HLA in healthy donors. Overall study results and limits: The study listed approximately 160 cytomegalovirus-associated TCR beta chains.

PCR primers comprised 60 Vbeta and 13 Jbeta primers. Profiling relied on immunoSEQ multiplex PCR, and the TCRdb table lists in-frame clones only, not all of them. The repertoire table contains over 45,000 clones. The sequence came from a woman aged 18-29 years in good health and CMV-seronegative. Sequencing was performed on PBMCs.

CDR3 loop: CASSPGTAQFYGYTF. In DNA form, the CDR3 reads TGTGCCAGCTCACCAGGGACAGCGCAATTCTATGGCTACACCTTC. The chain recombines TRBV18 with TRBJ1-2; TRBD1 aligns across 7 bases. Germline CDR1 and CDR2: KGHSH and LQKENI. The CDR3 is 15 residues long. V lost 2 bases and J lost 4; bases outside the gene matches: 7.